These 21 T cell receptor beta chains originate from one sample sequenced in a study of blood T cell repertoires in COVID-19. Clones were read by immunoSEQ multiplex PCR, and TCRdb kept only the in-frame ones, dropping some. The sample has more than 150,000 clones; about 88% are singletons. Sequencing was performed on peripheral blood. The receptors stem from a man younger than 30 with acute or convalescent COVID-19.

The chain couples TRBV25-1 to TRBJ2-7; 11 nucleotides match TRBD2. From germline, CDR1 is MGHDK and CDR2 SYGVNS. The ends lost 3 bases at V and 4 bases at J; junction bases unmatched: 5. CDR3 size: 15 residues. The CDR3 region has the DNA TGTGCCAGCAGTGATTTTACTAGCGGGAGATACGAGCAGTACGTC. Amino acid sequence: CASSDFTSGRYEQYV.

The J gene is TRBJ2-1, the V gene TRBV11-2; 9 nucleotides align to TRBD1. The CDR3 is 14 residues long. After removal of 8 bases from V and 3 bases from J, the junction contained 5 bases not matched to a gene. CDR1 is SGHAT and CDR2 is FQNNGV in the germline V gene. The CDR3 loop is CASSGQGNYNEQFF. Written as DNA, the CDR3 is TGTGCCAGCTCTGGACAGGGGAACTACAATGAGCAGTTCTTC.

This clone came up a few times. Other DNA variants within this sample encode the same CDR3. The chain has TRBV7-9 and TRBJ2-1; TRBD2 matches 12 bases. In germline, CDR1 is SEHNR, CDR2 FQNEAQ (reference sequence). CDR3 size: 15 residues. The V and J ends lost 5 bases and 7 bases, in that order; junction bases with no gene match: 6. The CDR3 region has the DNA TGTGCCAGCAGCCCGCTAGCGGGGGGGCCGAATGAGCAGTTCTTC. Its protein is CASSPLAGGPNEQFF. The full variable domain, its missing parts supplied by reference TRBV7-9 and TRBJ2-1, is DTGVSQNPRHKITKRGQNVTFRCDPISEHNRLYWYRQTLGQGPEFLTYFQNEAQLEKSRLLSDRFSAERPKGSFSTLEIQRTEQGDSAMYLCASSPLAGGPNEQFFGPGTRLTVL.

CDR3 in DNA: TGCGCCAGCAGCTTGACTACTACTAACACCGGGGAGCTGTTTTTT. This sequence encodes CASSLTTTNTGELFF. This chain connects TRBV5-1 to TRBJ2-2, with D unresolved. V lost 1 base and J 2 bases, leaving 9 bases between the germline ends. Looked up from germline, CDR1 is SGHRS and CDR2 is YFSETQ. This CDR3 is 15 amino acids long.

V and J are TRBV27 and TRBJ2-7; D possibly corresponds to TRBD2 (5 bases). Between the trimmed V and J ends, which lost 3 bases and 3 bases, there was a span of 12 bases. Germline CDR1 and CDR2: MNHEY and SMNVEV (reference sequence). The CDR3 is made up of 14 amino acids. CDR3 sequence reads: CASSFGVGLYEQYF. CDR3 nucleotide sequence: TGTGCCAGCAGTTTCGGGGTAGGACTCTACGAGCAGTACTTC.

The chain carries TRBV5-4 and TRBJ1-2; D gene ambiguous. The V gene's germline CDR1 is SGHNT and CDR2 YYREEE (reference sequence). Trimming removed 5 bases at V and 4 bases at J, with 6 bases between. CDR3 length: 11 residues. CDR3 sequence reads: CASSSLYGYTF. Written as DNA, the CDR3 is TGTGCCAGCAGTTCTCTCTATGGCTACACCTTC.

The gene calls are TRBV4-1 and TRBJ2-2, with 9 bases aligning to TRBD1. V gave up 4 bases and J gave up 2 bases; unmatched junction bases: 8. The length of the CDR3 is 17 residues. Germline V gives CDR1 MGHRA, CDR2 YSYEKL. CDR3 sequence: CASSLLPGQGNTGELFF. Here the CDR3 DNA reads TGCGCCAGCAGCCTTCTCCCGGGACAGGGTAACACCGGGGAGCTGTTTTTT.

The gene calls are TRBV7-2 and TRBJ2-1, with D possibly TRBD2 on 6 matching bases. V dropped 1 base and J dropped 1 base, with 11 bases sitting between them. CDR3 length: 16 amino acids. Looked up from germline, CDR1 is SGHTA and CDR2 is FQGNSA. CDR3 loop: CASSLVGGYSYNEQFF. Here the CDR3 DNA reads TGTGCCAGCAGCTTAGTTGGGGGGTATTCCTACAATGAGCAGTTCTTC.

The V and J genes are TRBV24-1 and TRBJ1-2, with D possibly being TRBD1 (6 bases). V was trimmed by 5 bases and J by 4 bases, leaving 16 bases between them. In germline, CDR1 is KGHDR, CDR2 SFDVKD. The CDR3 has 15 amino acids. The DNA of the CDR3 is TGTGCCACCAGTGCCCGGGGGGGCACAGGCTATGGCTACACCTTC. Translation: CATSARGGTGYGYTF.

The chain combines TRBV24-1 with TRBJ1-2; tentatively, D is TRBD1 (6 bases). Germline CDR1 reads KGHDR; CDR2 reads SFDVKD. V was trimmed by 9 bases and J by 4 bases, leaving 14 bases between them. This CDR3 has 13 amino acids. The CDR3 DNA reads as TGTGCCACCCGAATCCAGGGGTGCTATGGCTACACCTTC. Translated: CATRIQGCYGYTF.

This chain links TRBV15 with TRBJ1-1, with unresolved D. CDR1 is LNHNV, CDR2 YYDKDF, per germline (reference sequence). Trimming removed 0 bases at V and 0 bases at J, with 5 bases between. The CDR3 loop spans 14 amino acids. The CDR3 spells CATSRDAVNTEAFF. CDR3 sequence (DNA): TGTGCCACCAGCAGAGATGCGGTGAACACTGAAGCTTTCTTT. Complete variable domain (other parts from reference TRBV15 and TRBJ1-1): DAMVIQNPRYQVTQFGKPVTLSCSQTLNHNVMYWYQQKSSQAPKLLFHYYDKDFNNEADTPDNFQSRRPNTSFCFLDIRSPGLGDTAMYLCATSRDAVNTEAFFGQGTRLTVV.

V usage is TRBV6-1 and J usage is TRBJ1-5; 7 bases are a match to TRBD1. Germline lookup yields CDR1 MNHNS and CDR2 SASEGT. After removal of 3 bases from V and 1 base from J, the junction contained 3 bases not matched to a gene. This CDR3 spans 15 amino acids. CDR3 sequence reads: CASSEGDSSNQPQHF. The CDR3 bases are TGTGCCAGCAGTGAGGGGGACAGCAGCAATCAGCCCCAGCATTTT.

This clone has more than one count but fewer than ten. The chain carries TRBV5-8 and TRBJ2-7, with TRBD1 matching over 7 bases. The ends lost 5 bases at V and 2 bases at J; junction bases unmatched: 4. Germline CDR1 is SGHTS and CDR2 is YDEGEE. This CDR3 spans 13 amino acids. The CDR3 sequence: CASRITGAYEQYV. As DNA, the CDR3 is TGTGCCAGCAGAATCACAGGGGCCTACGAGCAGTACGTC.

The V call is TRBV11-2, the J call TRBJ2-3, with 7 bases aligning to TRBD2. CDR3 length: 16 amino acids. With V trimmed by 2 bases and J by 1 base, 6 bases remained unmatched. Germline CDR1 is SGHAT and CDR2 is FQNNGV. CDR3 protein: CASSLRLAGGTDTQYF. In DNA form, the CDR3 reads TGTGCCAGCAGCTTACGATTGGCGGGGGGCACAGATACGCAGTATTTT.

This clone appeared a single time. The V and J genes are TRBV3-1 (or the pseudogene TRBV3-2) and TRBJ1-2; TRBD1 matches 9 bases. This CDR3 has 15 residues. With 3 bases clipped from V and 10 bases from J, the junction kept 12 bases outside the gene matches. Per the germline V gene, CDR1 is LGHDT and CDR2 is YNNKEL (reference sequence). This CDR3 is CASSHRDRAQGDYTF. DNA for the CDR3: TGTGCCAGCAGCCACCGGGACAGGGCTCAAGGGGACTACACCTTC.

The chain couples TRBV25-1 to TRBJ1-1, with TRBD1 matching over 10 bases. The junction had 3 bases not matched to a gene; V was cut back by 2 bases and J by 3 bases. There are 15 residues in the CDR3. CDR1 MGHDK and CDR2 SYGVNS come from the germline V gene. The CDR3 protein is CASSETGQGYTEAFF. The CDR3 DNA is TGTGCCAGCAGTGAAACGGGACAGGGGTACACTGAAGCTTTCTTT.

This sequence joins TRBV4-1 and TRBJ2-3; TRBD2 aligns across 16 bases. V was pared by 2 bases and J by 1 base, with 3 bases of the junction left unmatched. The CDR3 extends over 18 amino acids. The germline V gene has CDR1 MGHRA and CDR2 YSYEKL. CDR3 loop: CASSQSGLAGGGTDTQYF. CDR3 nucleotide sequence: TGCGCCAGCAGCCAATCGGGACTAGCGGGGGGGGGCACAGATACGCAGTATTTT.

The chain is built from TRBV10-3 and TRBJ2-3; TRBD2 might be the D (6 bases). CDR3 length: 13 residues. Germline loops: CDR1 ENHRY, CDR2 SYGVKD. Trimming removed 6 bases at V and 1 base at J, with 8 bases between. DNA for the CDR3: TGTGCCATCAGGCGGGACGGCACAGATACGCAGTATTTT. This encodes CAIRRDGTDTQYF.

The chain recombines TRBV12-3 or TRBV12-4 with TRBJ2-2; D is unresolved. Trimming took off 4 bases at V and 4 bases at J, with 4 bases between the two ends. The CDR3 is 12 residues long. CDR3 sequence: CASSSLTGELFF. CDR3 in DNA: TGTGCCAGCAGTTCCCTCACCGGGGAGCTGTTTTTT.

This chain joins TRBV4-2 and TRBJ2-2; D gene unclear. V gave up 3 bases and J gave up 2 bases, with 7 bases separating them. The CDR3 runs 14 residues. CDR1 is LGHNA, CDR2 YNFKEQ, per germline. Here the CDR3 DNA reads TGTGCCAGCAGCCACGGCGGTAACACCGGGGAGCTGTTTTTT. Translation: CASSHGGNTGELFF.

The chain couples TRBV10-1 to TRBJ2-5, with D possibly matching TRBD2 (6 bases). With 6 bases removed from V and 0 bases from J, the gap between germline ends came to 17 bases. This CDR3 region has 16 residues. CDR1 is WNHNN and CDR2 is SYGVQD in the germline V gene (reference sequence). The CDR3 region is CASSDPSGGNQETQYF. In DNA form, the CDR3 reads TGCGCCAGCAGCGACCCCAGCGGAGGGAACCAAGAGACCCAGTACTTC.